The 30 T cell receptor beta chains given below trace back to one sample, sequenced in a study of blood T cells in healthy people across ages. It was with a sample-barcoded 5' primer and a J-beta primer mix that a second PCR of about 7 to 12 cycles was run. TCRdb used MiXCR to reprocess the 5' RACE reads, holding one entry per CDR3 protein. The sample yields almost 550,000 distinct CDR3 sequences, around 24% seen once. These sequences were also reported in another study, on T cells of mothers and their children.

The sample was blood. The receptors here all came from a boy aged 10-17 years in good health.

This clonotype has only one observation. This chain joins TRBV2 and TRBJ2-7; D is possibly TRBD1 (6 bases). The CDR3 is 15 amino acids. Trimming pared 2 bases from V and 4 bases from J, leaving 15 bases between. Per the germline V gene, CDR1 is SNHLY and CDR2 is FYNNEI. The CDR3 sequence: CASSESGGGKYEQYF. CDR3 coding DNA: TGTGCCAGCAGTGAAAGTGGGGGCGGTAAATACGAGCAGTACTTC.

This clonotype showed up just a few times. CDR3 coding DNA: TGCGCCAGCAGCCAAGTTACCGGGACAGGGGGCATCTTTGGCACAGATACGCAGTATTTT. Its translation: CASSQVTGTGGIFGTDTQYF. The chain carries TRBV4-1 and TRBJ2-3; 12 nucleotides line up with TRBD1. Germline-derived CDR1 and CDR2 are MGHRA and YSYEKL. Unmatched junction bases numbered 12, after V lost 1 base and J lost 1 base. This CDR3 is built from 20 residues.

The chain uses TRBV12-5 and TRBJ2-7; D ambiguous. CDR1 and CDR2 from the germline V gene are LGHNT and FRNRAP. V was cut by 3 bases and J by 3 bases, with 6 bases left in between. This CDR3 is built from 12 residues. CDR3 nucleotides: TGTGCTAGTGGTTTAGGGTTCTACGAGCAGTACTTC. It is translated as CASGLGFYEQYF. Full variable domain (remainder filled in from reference TRBV12-5 and TRBJ2-7): DARVTQTPRHKVTEMGQEVTMRCQPILGHNTVFWYRQTMMQGLELLAYFRNRAPLDDSGMPKDRFSAEMPDATLATLKIQPSEPRDSAVYFCASGLGFYEQYFGPGTRLTVT.

The gene calls are TRBV29-1 and TRBJ2-5; D not certain. V lost 3 bases and J lost 0, with 11 bases in between. The CDR3 totals 14 residues. CDR1 is SQVTM, CDR2 ANQGSEA, per germline. The CDR3 spells CSVETAGNQETQYF. The CDR3 bases are TGCAGCGTTGAGACGGCAGGTAACCAAGAGACCCAGTACTTC.

This clonotype was detected a few times. The gene calls are TRBV2 and TRBJ2-7; possible D gene TRBD1, 5 bases. The V gene lost 6 bases and the J gene lost 6 bases, with 15 bases spanning the gap. This CDR3 is 13 amino acids long. Germline loops: CDR1 SNHLY, CDR2 FYNNEI. CDR3 region: CASSEQDHSEQYF. CDR3 coding DNA: TGTGCCAGCAGCGAACAGGACCACTCCGAGCAGTACTTC.

This clonotype has just a few counts. This chain connects TRBV5-1 to TRBJ2-2, with TRBD2 as a possible D gene (7 bases). Germline V CDR1 and CDR2: SGHRS, YFSETQ. CDR3 length: 17 residues. V was cut by 0 bases and J by 4 bases, with 16 bases left in between. Here the CDR3 reads CASSLAEGGRSTGELFF. For the CDR3, the DNA is TGCGCCAGCAGCTTGGCCGAGGGGGGGAGATCCACCGGGGAGCTGTTTTTT.

This clonotype was observed a handful of times. The V gene is TRBV7-9, the J gene TRBJ2-3; TRBD2 is a possible D gene (6 bases). This CDR3 region has 16 residues. V lost 2 bases, J lost 3 bases, and 15 bases lay in between. The germline V gene encodes CDR1 SEHNR and CDR2 FQNEAQ (reference sequence). The CDR3 coding sequence is TGTGCCAGCAGCTTATCGAACAGAGGGAGGACAGATACGCAGTATTTT. It is translated as CASSLSNRGRTDTQYF.

The chain joins TRBV12-3 or TRBV12-4 to TRBJ1-6, with 7 bases that match TRBD1. Losses at the gene ends were 1 base for V and 6 bases for J; bases not matched to a gene: 6. This CDR3 has 16 residues. CDR3 residues: CASSLGGTATNSPLHF. Here the CDR3 DNA reads TGTGCCAGCAGTTTAGGGGGGACAGCTACTAATTCACCCCTCCACTTT.

This clonotype appeared a few times. The chain joins TRBV4-3 to TRBJ2-5; either TRBD1 or TRBD2 may supply D (5 bases each). The CDR3 loop spans 15 amino acids. V gave up 5 bases and J gave up 5 bases, with 18 bases separating them. Germline CDR1 reads LGHNA; CDR2 reads YSLEER. The CDR3 reads CASSYFGTVGETQYF. The CDR3 bases are TGCGCCAGCAGCTACTTCGGGACGGTGGGGGAGACCCAGTACTTC.

J is TRBJ1-3 and V is TRBV12-3 or TRBV12-4; D is ambiguous. The CDR3 spans 14 residues. V lost 6 bases and J lost 0, with 9 bases in between. The CDR3 bases are TGTGCCAGCAGGGCCGACCGCTCTGGAAACACCATATATTTT. Protein sequence: CASRADRSGNTIYF.

The gene calls are TRBV15 and TRBJ1-6, with D perhaps matching TRBD1 (6 bases). Trimming shortened V by 0 bases and J by 13 bases, and 13 bases separated the two germline ends. Germline CDR1 is LNHNV and CDR2 is YYDKDF (reference sequence). This CDR3 spans 14 amino acids. The CDR3 spells CATSREGGIGPLHF. In DNA, the CDR3 is TGTGCCACCAGCAGAGAAGGGGGAATAGGGCCCCTCCACTTT. The full variable domain, its missing parts supplied by reference TRBV15 and TRBJ1-6, is DAMVIQNPRYQVTQFGKPVTLSCSQTLNHNVMYWYQQKSSQAPKLLFHYYDKDFNNEADTPDNFQSRRPNTSFCFLDIRSPGLGDTAMYLCATSREGGIGPLHFGNGTRLTVT.

The chain links TRBV5-1 to TRBJ2-7; D remains ambiguous. Germline V CDR1 and CDR2: SGHRS, YFSETQ. This CDR3 comprises 15 residues. V was pared by 0 bases and J by 3 bases, with 13 bases between. The CDR3 region has the DNA TGCGCCAGCAGCTTGGAGTTTTGGGGTCACTACGAGCAGTACTTC. It encodes CASSLEFWGHYEQYF.

This clonotype was found many times. The rearrangement joins TRBV28 to TRBJ1-4; 7 bases are shared with TRBD1. J lost 5 bases, V lost 2 bases, and 5 bases had no gene match. Germline V CDR1 and CDR2: MDHEN, SYDVKM. There are 15 residues in the CDR3. In nucleotides, the CDR3 is TGTGCCAGCAGTTTAGGGGCAGGGGGGAATGAAAAACTGTTTTTT. Its protein is CASSLGAGGNEKLFF.

The chain uses TRBV7-6 and TRBJ1-1, with D hard to call. Germline V lookup: CDR1 SGHVS, CDR2 FNYEAQ. The CDR3 is 14 amino acids. Trimming left V 3 bases short and J 2 bases short, with 10 bases between. The CDR3 region has the DNA TGTGCCAGCAGCTTGGGTGTCTACAACACTGAAGCTTTCTTT. Amino acids: CASSLGVYNTEAFF.

V is TRBV6-2 or TRBV6-3 and J is TRBJ2-4; D perhaps matches TRBD2 (5 bases). This CDR3 is built from 22 residues. Germline values: CDR1 MNHEY, CDR2 SVGEGT. Trimming stripped 4 bases from V and 0 bases from J, with 31 bases between. The CDR3 coding sequence is TGTGCCAGCAGTTTTCGACGAGGGATCCACACCAGTGACTTTATAGCCAAAAACATTCAGTACTTC. It specifies CASSFRRGIHTSDFIAKNIQYF.

V is TRBV20-1 and J is TRBJ1-3, with TRBD1 matching 7 bases. This CDR3 has 13 amino acids. The trim removed 4 bases at V and 4 bases at J, leaving 4 bases unmatched. The germline gives CDR1 DFQATT, CDR2 SNEGSKA (reference sequence). Here the CDR3 DNA reads TGCAGTGCTATACAGGGGTCCGGAAACACCATATATTTT. Amino acids: CSAIQGSGNTIYF.

This clonotype was found once. The chain combines TRBV12-3 or TRBV12-4 with TRBJ2-3; 7 nucleotides agree with TRBD2. CDR3 length: 18 residues. V gave up 3 bases and J gave up 4 bases; unmatched junction bases: 16. The CDR3 protein is CASSFGPSGISSADTQYF. Here the CDR3 DNA reads TGTGCCAGCAGTTTTGGGCCTAGCGGTATATCTAGCGCAGATACGCAGTATTTT.

This clonotype was observed a handful of times. The gene calls are TRBV6-8 and TRBJ2-3, with 9 bases aligning to TRBD2. Germline loops: CDR1 MNHGY, CDR2 SAAAGT. V shed 2 bases and J 2 bases; nucleotides not matched to a gene: 2. The CDR3 has 15 residues. CDR3: CASSYRTSDTDTQYF. The CDR3 DNA reads TGTGCCAGCAGTTACCGGACTAGCGACACAGATACGCAGTATTTT.

This clonotype was detected a few times. The gene calls are TRBV20-1 and TRBJ2-3; 7 bases line up with TRBD2. The CDR3 is made up of 15 amino acids. J lost 0 bases, V lost 6 bases, and 9 bases had no gene match. Germline V gene lookup returns CDR1 DFQATT and CDR2 SNEGSKA (reference sequence). The chain's CDR3 is CSASALSGSTDTQYF. The CDR3 bases are TGCAGTGCATCCGCTCTTAGCGGGAGCACAGATACGCAGTATTTT.

This clonotype appeared a few times. This sequence joins TRBV5-4 and TRBJ2-1; either TRBD1 or TRBD2 may supply D (6 bases each). The CDR3 is 15 amino acids. V gave up 7 bases and J gave up 0 bases, with 14 bases separating them. CDR1 is SGHNT, CDR2 YYREEE, per germline (reference sequence). The CDR3 loop is CASAGGPDSYNEQFF. In DNA form, the CDR3 reads TGTGCCAGCGCCGGGGGCCCTGACTCCTACAATGAGCAGTTCTTC.

A word on this clonotype: One base away lies a much larger clone, so this may be a sequencing read error. The conserved phenylalanine or tryptophan normally closing the CDR3 is absent here, so this likely arose from a read error. The gene calls are TRBV12-3 or TRBV12-4 and TRBJ2-5; D unclear. V was clipped by 3 bases and J by 6 bases, with 11 bases between them. The CDR3 is 13 amino acids. The CDR3 bases are TGTGCCAGCAGTTTGGGATGGGGTAAGACCCAGTACCTC. It is translated as CASSLGWGKTQYL.

The chain couples TRBV6-6 to TRBJ2-5; D ambiguous. CDR3 length: 13 amino acids. Germline V CDR1 and CDR2: MNHNY, SVGAGI (reference sequence). V gave up 2 bases and J gave up 5 bases, with 9 bases separating them. The chain's CDR3 is CASSYRNRETQYF. Here the CDR3 DNA reads TGTGCCAGCAGTTACCGGAATCGGGAGACCCAGTACTTC.

The gene calls are TRBV20-1 and TRBJ1-1, with D possibly TRBD1 on 6 matching bases. Germline CDR1 is DFQATT and CDR2 is SNEGSKA (reference sequence). Trimming stripped 1 base from V and 3 bases from J, with 18 bases between. The CDR3 spans 16 residues. The DNA for the CDR3 is TGCAGTGCTAGAGGGGGGGGGCGCTTCCAGGACACTGAAGCTTTCTTT. It translates to CSARGGGRFQDTEAFF.

The gene calls are TRBV7-9 and TRBJ2-3, with 8 bases aligning to TRBD1. The CDR3 runs to 15 residues. J gave up 6 bases and V 3 bases, and 8 bases lay outside the gene matches. Germline V CDR1 and CDR2: SEHNR, FQNEAQ (reference sequence). The CDR3 loop is CASSFGQGGRDTQYF. CDR3 DNA: TGTGCCAGCAGCTTCGGACAGGGTGGACGGGATACGCAGTATTTT.

This clonotype showed up many times. The chain has TRBV29-1 and TRBJ2-3; 7 bases line up with TRBD1. CDR3 length: 14 amino acids. V lost 1 base, J lost 2 bases, and 3 bases stayed unmatched. Germline V gene sequence: CDR1 SQVTM, CDR2 ANQGSEA. CDR3 in DNA: TGCAGCGTTGAAGGTCAGGGGGACACAGATACGCAGTATTTT. Amino acid sequence: CSVEGQGDTDTQYF.

The chain joins TRBV19 to TRBJ2-1, with 9 bases matching TRBD1. Trimming at V came to 5 bases and at J to 4 bases, leaving 9 bases not matched to a gene. Germline CDR1 reads LNHDA; CDR2 reads SQIVND (reference sequence). This CDR3 spans 16 amino acids. The CDR3 reads CASSRTGTGPYNEQFF. The CDR3 region has the DNA TGTGCCAGTAGTCGGACCGGGACAGGGCCTTACAATGAGCAGTTCTTC.

This chain connects TRBV12-3 or TRBV12-4 to TRBJ2-3, with 8 bases fitting TRBD2. This CDR3 contains 16 residues. V gave up 3 bases and J gave up 0 bases; unmatched junction bases: 5. CDR3 region: CASSLEVAGSTDTQYF. The CDR3 DNA is TGTGCCAGCAGTTTGGAGGTAGCGGGGAGCACAGATACGCAGTATTTT.

This clonotype was detected a few times. The chain links TRBV5-4 to TRBJ1-1, with 7 bases fitting TRBD1. The germline V gene encodes CDR1 SGHNT and CDR2 YYREEE (reference sequence). Losses at the gene ends were 2 bases for V and 5 bases for J; bases not matched to a gene: 18. The CDR3 runs to 18 residues. The CDR3 nucleotides are TGTGCCAGCAGCTTACGAACAGGGGCCCCAGCTAGTAGTACTGAAGCTTTCTTT. Its translation: CASSLRTGAPASSTEAFF.

This clonotype was observed at least ten times. The genes are TRBV20-1 and TRBJ2-7, with a possible D match to TRBD1 (9 bases). Germline V lookup: CDR1 DFQATT, CDR2 SNEGSKA (reference sequence). The V end was cut by 7 bases, the J end by 3 bases, with 16 bases between. The length of the CDR3 is 13 residues. The CDR3 region has the DNA TGCAGTGGGCGGGGGGACAGGGACTACGAGCAGTACTTC. Translating gives CSGRGDRDYEQYF.

CDR3 in amino acids: CSVASGILTYEQYF. In DNA, the CDR3 is TGCAGCGTCGCTAGCGGTATTCTCACCTACGAGCAGTACTTC. This sequence joins TRBV29-1 and TRBJ2-7; 7 bases are shared with TRBD2. This CDR3 contains 14 residues. V gave up 6 bases and J gave up 2 bases; unmatched junction bases: 10. The V gene's germline CDR1 is SQVTM and CDR2 ANQGSEA.